This T cell receptor (beta chain) was obtained from a study of T-cell reconstitution after alpha-beta-depleted transplantation in children. Turning to this clonotype: Its target is not known.

Unique molecular identifiers were incorporated when the TCRbeta library was constructed. TCRdb re-derived calls from the PCR reads in MiXCR, one entry per CDR3 protein. The sample has about a million distinct CDR3 sequences, roughly 29% seen once. Regarding the study as a whole: Once a year had passed after transplant, T-cell counts and diversity came mostly from newly produced T cells.

The V gene lost 3 bases and the J gene lost 3 bases, with 8 bases spanning the gap. The CDR3 extends over 14 amino acids. The chain employs TRBV12-3 or TRBV12-4 and TRBJ2-2; no definite D call. This specimen consisted of PBMCs, mostly from graft donor cells, obtained 360 days after TCRalphabeta/CD19-depleted stem cell transplant. This clonotype was sampled from a boy younger than two who had a stem cell transplant for SCID, so the T cells may come from the graft donor. The CDR3 region is CASSFGADTGELFF. CDR3 in DNA: TGTGCCAGCAGTTTTGGCGCGGACACCGGGGAGCTGTTTTTT.